The rows below give T cell receptor beta chains drawn from one sample of a study of sequential checkpoint blockade in melanoma. Using immunoSEQ multiplex PCR, the repertoire was profiled, and TCRdb retains in-frame clones only, with some absent. The sample comprises some 17,000 clones, around 80% of which are singletons, and roughly 12% rests with the top ten. Material: CD8+ T cells sorted from blood (inferred from file names), obtained from a patient given nivolumab and ipilimumab in sequence. Source of these receptors: a human donor with melanoma. CDR3s include the opening cysteine and the closing phenylalanine or tryptophan. The D gene is left open where the match is weak. Rows may omit the clone size; those that give it use once, few, many or a size class.

V gene,J gene,clone size,D gene,CDR3 protein,CDR3 DNA
TRBV25-1,TRBJ1-6,NA,NA,CASSEYRVASSPLHF,TGTGCCAGCAGTGAATATCGGGTTGCAAGTTCACCCCTCCACTTT
TRBV9,TRBJ1-6,medium-sized,NA,CASSAALQLSPLHF,TGTGCCAGCAGCGCCGCGTTACAGTTATCACCCCTCCACTTT
TRBV19,TRBJ1-1,NA,TRBD1,CASSSGQWHTEAFF,TGTGCCAGTAGTTCGGGACAGTGGCACACTGAAGCTTTCTTT
TRBV19,TRBJ2-5,NA,NA,CASSIEETDGVEQYF,TGTGCCAGTAGTATAGAGGAGACAGATGGAGTGGAGCAGTACTTC
TRBV7-8,TRBJ1-2,NA,NA,CASSPLTRGRSYTF,TGTGCCAGCAGCCCCCTGACGCGGGGCAGGAGCTACACCTTC
TRBV7-2,TRBJ2-7,NA,NA,CASSTGAIPTYEQYF,TGTGCCAGCAGCACTGGGGCGATTCCGACCTACGAGCAGTACTTC
TRBV6-5,TRBJ2-5,NA,TRBD2,CASGPGGLREQYF,TGTGCCAGCGGTCCGGGGGGATTGCGAGAGCAGTACTTC
TRBV18,TRBJ2-7,few,NA,CASSPSGEYYEQYF,TGTGCCAGCTCACCATCGGGGGAATACTACGAGCAGTACTTC
TRBV25-1,TRBJ2-7,NA,TRBD2,CASSEFGGSHEQYF,TGTGCCAGCAGTGAATTTGGCGGGAGTCACGAGCAGTACTTC
TRBV5-1,TRBJ1-5,NA,NA,CASSLGEAGNQPQHF,TGCGCCAGCAGCTTGGGGGAAGCGGGCAATCAGCCCCAGCATTTT
TRBV4-3,TRBJ2-7,NA,TRBD2,CASSQEVQRGVNYEQYF,TGCGCCAGCAGCCAAGAAGTCCAGCGGGGGGTCAACTACGAGCAGTACTTC
TRBV29-1,TRBJ1-2,few,NA,CSVPGHRYGYTF,TGCAGCGTCCCGGGACACCGTTATGGCTACACCTTC
TRBV4-1,TRBJ1-1,NA,NA,CASSHREGNTEAFF,TGCGCCAGCAGCCATAGGGAGGGGAACACTGAAGCTTTCTTT
TRBV7-9,TRBJ1-2,once,NA,CASSLGAAGSYGYTF,TGTGCCAGCAGCTTAGGGGCGGCTGGGAGCTATGGCTACACCTTC
TRBV21-1,TRBJ1-3,few,NA,CASSLKGGGQGIYSGNTIYF,TGTGCCAGCAGCTTAAAAGGCGGGGGACAGGGCATCTACTCTGGAAACACCATATATTTT
TRBV7-7,TRBJ2-1,NA,TRBD2,CASSFSGRNEQFF,TGTGCTAGCAGCTTTAGCGGGCGCAATGAGCAGTTCTTC
TRBV4-3,TRBJ2-1,NA,TRBD2,CASSQKLAGVNNEQFF,TGCGCCAGCAGCCAGAAGCTAGCGGGAGTAAACAATGAGCAGTTCTTC
TRBV7-9,TRBJ1-2,NA,TRBD1,CASSLVGGWGYTF,TGTGCCAGCAGCTTAGTAGGGGGCTGGGGCTACACCTTC
TRBV4-1,TRBJ1-4,NA,NA,CASSQLQREEEKLFF,TGCGCCAGCAGCCAGCTTCAGAGGGAAGAGGAAAAACTGTTTTTT
TRBV19,TRBJ2-7,NA,NA,CASSPGSSYEQYF,TGTGCCAGTAGTCCCGGGAGCTCCTACGAGCAGTACTTC
TRBV7-9,TRBJ2-1,NA,TRBD1,CASSLGDRGDNEQFF,TGTGCCAGCAGCTTAGGGGACAGGGGGGACAATGAGCAGTTCTTC
TRBV7-6,TRBJ1-4,NA,TRBD1,CASSPTYDRGGKLFF,TGTGCCAGCAGCCCTACCTACGACAGGGGGGGAAAACTGTTTTTT
TRBV12-5,TRBJ1-3,NA,TRBD1,CARDSDREKVTGNTIYF,TGTGCTAGAGATTCTGACAGGGAAAAGGTTACTGGAAACACCATATATTTT
TRBV27,TRBJ1-5,NA,NA,CASSFDRSNQPQHF,TGTGCCAGCAGTTTTGACAGGAGCAATCAGCCCCAGCATTTT
TRBV7-9,TRBJ1-2,NA,TRBD1,CASSASGTGTFNYGYTF,TGTGCCAGCAGCGCATCCGGGACAGGCACTTTTAACTATGGCTACACCTTC
TRBV4-1,TRBJ2-7,NA,TRBD2,CASSQGGGLARPYEQYF,TGCGCCAGCAGCCAAGGTGGGGGACTAGCGAGGCCCTACGAGCAGTACTTC
TRBV7-9,TRBJ2-7,NA,NA,CASSSSIEQYF,TGTGCCAGCAGCAGCTCCATCGAGCAGTACTTC
TRBV7-2,TRBJ2-1,NA,TRBD2,CASSLLAGGGNEQFF,TGTGCCAGCAGCTTACTAGCGGGGGGCGGGAATGAGCAGTTCTTC
TRBV7-8,TRBJ1-1,NA,NA,CASTQGGVVVMNTEAFF,TGTGCCAGCACCCAAGGAGGGGTCGTAGTCATGAACACTGAAGCTTTCTTT
TRBV21-1,TRBJ2-7,NA,NA,CASRLKAGTGTPEQYF,TGTGCCAGCAGGTTGAAGGCCGGGACAGGGACCCCCGAGCAGTACTTC
TRBV5-8,TRBJ2-2,few,TRBD2,CASSLGLAGDLTGELFF,TGTGCCAGCAGCCTGGGACTAGCAGGCGATCTCACCGGGGAGCTGTTTTTT
TRBV30,TRBJ1-1,NA,NA,CAWSADRNMNTEAFF,TGTGCCTGGAGTGCGGACAGAAATATGAACACTGAAGCTTTCTTT
TRBV6-1,TRBJ1-5,few,NA,CASVGELNSNQPQHF,TGTGCCAGCGTGGGAGAATTAAATAGCAATCAGCCCCAGCATTTT
TRBV7-9,TRBJ2-7,once,TRBD2,CASSRLAGGTYEQYF,TGTGCCAGCAGCCGACTTGCGGGGGGCACCTACGAGCAGTACTTC
TRBV13,TRBJ2-7,NA,NA,CASSPRGSYEQYF,TGTGCCAGCAGCCCCCGGGGATCCTACGAGCAGTACTTC
TRBV13,TRBJ2-7,NA,NA,CASGSLYEQYF,TGTGCCAGCGGGTCACTATACGAGCAGTACTTC
TRBV29-1,TRBJ1-2,once,NA,CSVEDSVGKGYTF,TGCAGCGTTGAAGATTCCGTCGGGAAGGGCTACACCTTC
TRBV6-5,TRBJ2-7,NA,NA,CASSYSAGAYEQYF,TGTGCCAGCAGTTACTCAGCAGGGGCCTACGAGCAGTACTTC
TRBV2,TRBJ2-7,NA,TRBD2,CASNGLAGSYEQYF,TGTGCCAGCAATGGACTAGCGGGGTCCTACGAGCAGTACTTC
TRBV4-1,TRBJ2-5,once,NA,CASSQGPGEQYF,TGCGCCAGCAGCCAAGGTCCGGGGGAGCAGTACTTC
TRBV18,TRBJ2-7,NA,TRBD1,CASSPVKEGTGASPGEQYF,TGTGCCAGCTCACCGGTTAAGGAAGGGACAGGGGCTAGTCCAGGGGAGCAGTACTTC